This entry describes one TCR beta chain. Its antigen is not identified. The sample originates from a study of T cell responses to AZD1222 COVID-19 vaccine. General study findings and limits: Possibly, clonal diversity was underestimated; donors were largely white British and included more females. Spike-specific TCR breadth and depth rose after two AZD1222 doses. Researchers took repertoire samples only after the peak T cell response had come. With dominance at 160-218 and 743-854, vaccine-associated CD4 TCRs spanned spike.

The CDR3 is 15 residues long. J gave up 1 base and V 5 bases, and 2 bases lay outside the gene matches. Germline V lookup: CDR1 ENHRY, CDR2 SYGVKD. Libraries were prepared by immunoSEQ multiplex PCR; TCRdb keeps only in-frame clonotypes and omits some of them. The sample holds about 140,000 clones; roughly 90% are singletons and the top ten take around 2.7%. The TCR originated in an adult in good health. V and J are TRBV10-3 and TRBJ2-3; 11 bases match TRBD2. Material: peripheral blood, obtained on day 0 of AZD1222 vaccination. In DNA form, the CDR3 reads TGTGCCATCAGTTCGGGACTAGCGGGCACAGATACGCAGTATTTT. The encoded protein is CAISSGLAGTDTQYF.